This T cell receptor (beta chain) is drawn from a study of shared clonotypes between healthy human individuals. TCRdb keeps only in-frame clones here, not all; method: immunoSEQ multiplex PCR. The data hold some 2 million clones, with approximately 95% observed a single time. There are 13 residues in the CDR3. Germline V lookup: CDR1 MNHEY, CDR2 SVGAGI. V lost 0 bases to trimming and J lost 6 bases, with 7 bases between them. The receptor's source is a man aged 18 to 29 in good health. Sequencing input: naive CD4+ T cells sorted from blood. Regarding subset: CD45RA+ positively selected. V is TRBV6-5 and J is TRBJ2-3; D perhaps matches TRBD2 (5 bases). The CDR3 DNA sequence: TGTGCCAGCAGTTACTCACCGGGGGATACGCAGTATTTT. Protein sequence: CASSYSPGDTQYF.